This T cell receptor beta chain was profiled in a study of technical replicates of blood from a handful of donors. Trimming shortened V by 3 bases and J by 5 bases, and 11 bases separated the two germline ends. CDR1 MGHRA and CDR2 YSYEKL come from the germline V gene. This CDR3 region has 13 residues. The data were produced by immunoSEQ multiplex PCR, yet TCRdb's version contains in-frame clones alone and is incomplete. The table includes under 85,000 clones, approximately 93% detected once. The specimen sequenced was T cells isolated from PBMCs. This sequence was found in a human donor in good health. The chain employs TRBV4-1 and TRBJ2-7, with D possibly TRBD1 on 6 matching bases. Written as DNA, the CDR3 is TGCGCCAGCAGCCACCTTGGACAGAACGAGCAGTACTTC. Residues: CASSHLGQNEQYF.